Listed here is a single T cell receptor (beta chain). The antigen is not known. Per the germline V gene, CDR1 is WNHNN and CDR2 is SYGVQD (reference sequence). The CDR3 has 12 residues. The germline V and J ends were trimmed by 0 bases and 11 bases, with 10 bases remaining between them. Assay execution took place at the deep level. Some 28,000 T cell genomes (approximately 190 ng DNA) went into each sorted-subset replicate. The protocol was immunoSEQ multiplex PCR, while the TCRdb copy is restricted to in-frame clones and leaves out a portion. The table lists 850,000 to 1,200,000 clones, roughly 80% of them singletons. The data stem from a study of shared clonotypes between healthy human individuals. Broader study findings: The expectation was that sequencing depth would affect clonotype sharing among donors.

Division of CD4+ cells produced a CD45RA+ naive subset and a CD45RA-negative memory subset. This TCR was recovered from a young man in good health. Sample: memory CD4+ T cells sorted from blood. Subset: CD45RA-negative fraction. This chain joins TRBV10-1 and TRBJ1-1; D unresolved. The CDR3 region has the DNA TGCGCCAGCAGTGAGTCGTCCTTTGGGGCTTTCTTT. This encodes CASSESSFGAFF.